Presented here are 7 T cell receptor beta chains from one specimen sequenced in a study of shared clonotypes between healthy human individuals. TCRdb keeps only in-frame clones here, not all; method: immunoSEQ multiplex PCR. The sample has approximately 2.5 million clones; around 90% are singletons. The sequenced material came from naive CD4+ T cells sorted from blood. Subset here: CD45RA+ positively selected. These receptor sequences come from a man between 18 and 35 years old in good health.

To note about this clone: Other DNA sequences in the sample encode the same CDR3. This rearrangement joins TRBV18 to TRBJ2-3; 7 bases agree with TRBD2. J gave up 6 bases and V 1 base, and 4 bases lay outside the gene matches. This CDR3 is 14 amino acids long. CDR1 and CDR2 from the germline V gene are KGHSH and LQKENI. The CDR3 sequence is CASSPLAGGDTQYF. CDR3 in DNA: TGTGCCAGCTCACCACTAGCGGGCGGTGATACGCAGTATTTT.

The rearrangement joins TRBV4-3 to TRBJ2-3; a possible D gene is TRBD2 (6 bases). CDR1 is LGHNA and CDR2 is YSLEER in the germline V gene. V gave up 1 base and J gave up 1 base, with 15 bases separating them. This CDR3 spans 17 amino acids. The CDR3 region is CASSQARVGTGTDTQYF. As DNA, the CDR3 is TGCGCCAGCAGCCAAGCCCGGGTGGGGACTGGCACAGATACGCAGTATTTT.

The chain joins TRBV30 to TRBJ2-5; 13 bases fit TRBD2. This CDR3 is 18 amino acids long. The V gene's germline CDR1 is GTSNPN and CDR2 SVGIG (reference sequence). The trim removed 1 base at V and 5 bases at J, leaving 13 bases unmatched. This chain's CDR3 is CAWSATGTSGTSRETQYF. In DNA form, the CDR3 reads TGTGCCTGGAGTGCAACCGGGACTAGCGGGACGTCCAGGGAGACCCAGTACTTC.

The chain links TRBV27 to TRBJ1-1, with D perhaps matching TRBD1 (5 bases). The CDR3 loop spans 14 amino acids. V lost 4 bases and J lost 0, with 9 bases in between. Germline CDR1 reads MNHEY; CDR2 reads SMNVEV (reference sequence). In DNA form, the CDR3 reads TGTGCCAGCAGTTCGACAGCTTTGAACACTGAAGCTTTCTTT. Its protein is CASSSTALNTEAFF.

This clone was seen only once. This chain joins TRBV29-1 and TRBJ2-3; D tentatively fits TRBD1 or TRBD2 (6 bases each). Deletions cut 4 bases from V and 1 base from J, with 9 bases between. Germline CDR1 SQVTM, CDR2 ANQGSEA. There are 13 residues in the CDR3. The CDR3 DNA follows: TGCAGCGTTGTCGGGGGCGGCACAGATACGCAGTATTTT. Translating it yields CSVVGGGTDTQYF.

This clone was counted between two and nine times. The rearrangement uses TRBV5-1 and TRBJ1-3; D is ambiguous. The germline CDR1 and CDR2 sequences are SGHRS and YFSETQ. V was pared by 0 bases and J by 3 bases, with 7 bases between. The CDR3 consists of 14 residues. CDR3 in amino acids: CASSLAEIGNTIYF. The CDR3 bases are TGCGCCAGCAGCTTGGCAGAGATTGGAAACACCATATATTTT.

The chain has TRBV28 and TRBJ1-6; D call uncertain. The CDR3 is 15 residues long. V dropped 3 bases and J dropped 7 bases, with 13 bases sitting between them. CDR1 MDHEN and CDR2 SYDVKM come from the germline V gene. The chain's CDR3 is CASSLFDLPNSPLHF. CDR3 bases: TGTGCCAGCAGTTTGTTTGACCTGCCCAATTCACCCCTCCACTTT.